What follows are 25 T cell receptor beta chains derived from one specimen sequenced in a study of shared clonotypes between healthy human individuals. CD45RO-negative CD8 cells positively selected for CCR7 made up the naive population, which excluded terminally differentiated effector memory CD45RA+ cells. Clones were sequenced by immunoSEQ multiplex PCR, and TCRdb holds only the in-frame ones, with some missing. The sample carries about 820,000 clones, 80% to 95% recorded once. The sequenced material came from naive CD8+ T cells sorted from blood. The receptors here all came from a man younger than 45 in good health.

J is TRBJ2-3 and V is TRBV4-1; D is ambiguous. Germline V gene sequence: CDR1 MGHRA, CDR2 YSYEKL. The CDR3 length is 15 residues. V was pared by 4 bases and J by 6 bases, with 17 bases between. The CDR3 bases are TGCGCCAGCAGCCCCCTGGTGGACGGTGGGGATACGCAGTATTTT. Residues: CASSPLVDGGDTQYF.

CDR3 protein: CASSQGLLQGATNEKLFF. CDR3 DNA: TGCGCCAGCAGCCAAGGTCTCCTTCAGGGGGCAACTAATGAAAAACTGTTTTTT. This chain connects TRBV4-3 to TRBJ1-4; 7 bases agree with TRBD1. The CDR3 loop spans 18 amino acids. CDR1 and CDR2 (germline): LGHNA, YSLEER. After removal of 1 base from V and 0 bases from J, the junction contained 8 bases not matched to a gene.

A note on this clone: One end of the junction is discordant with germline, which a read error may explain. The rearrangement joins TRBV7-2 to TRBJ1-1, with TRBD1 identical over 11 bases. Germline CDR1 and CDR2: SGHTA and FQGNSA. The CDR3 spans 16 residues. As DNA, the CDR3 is TGTGCCAGCAGCTGGGGACAGGGGGTGTTGAACACTGGAGCTTTCTTT. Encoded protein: CASSWGQGVLNTGAFF. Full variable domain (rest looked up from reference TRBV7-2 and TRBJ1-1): GAGVSQSPSNKVTEKGKDVELRCDPISGHTALYWYRQSLGQGLEFLIYFQGNSAPDKSGLPSDRFSAERTGGSVSTLTIQRTQQEDSAVYLCASSWGQGVLNTGAFFGQGTRLTVV.

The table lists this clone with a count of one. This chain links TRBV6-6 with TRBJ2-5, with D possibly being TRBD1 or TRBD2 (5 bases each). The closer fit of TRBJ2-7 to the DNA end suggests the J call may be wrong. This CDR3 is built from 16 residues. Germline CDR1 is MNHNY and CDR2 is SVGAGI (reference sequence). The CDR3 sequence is CASSSTGTVYSYEQYF. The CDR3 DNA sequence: TGTGCCAGCAGTTCGACCGGGACCGTCTACTCCTACGAGCAGTACTTC.

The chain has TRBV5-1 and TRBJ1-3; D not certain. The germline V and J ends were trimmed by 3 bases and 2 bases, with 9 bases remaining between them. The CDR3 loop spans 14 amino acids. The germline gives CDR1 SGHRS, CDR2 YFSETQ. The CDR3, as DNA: TGCGCCAGCAGCTCGTGGGAGGCTGGAAACACCATATATTTT. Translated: CASSSWEAGNTIYF. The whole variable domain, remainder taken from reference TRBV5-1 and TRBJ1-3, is KAGVTQTPRYLIKTRGQQVTLSCSPISGHRSVSWYQQTPGQGLQFLFEYFSETQRNKGNFPGRFSGRQFSNSRSEMNVSTLELGDSALYLCASSSWEAGNTIYFGEGSWLTVV.

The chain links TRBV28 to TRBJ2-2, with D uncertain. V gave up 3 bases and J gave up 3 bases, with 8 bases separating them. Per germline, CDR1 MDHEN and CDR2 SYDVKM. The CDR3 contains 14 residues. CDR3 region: CASSFLSDTGELFF. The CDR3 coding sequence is TGTGCCAGCAGTTTTTTGTCAGACACCGGGGAGCTGTTTTTT.

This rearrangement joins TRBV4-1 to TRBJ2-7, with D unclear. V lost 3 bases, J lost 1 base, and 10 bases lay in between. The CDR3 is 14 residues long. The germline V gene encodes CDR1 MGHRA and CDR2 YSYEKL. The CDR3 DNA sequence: TGCGCCAGCAGCCACGAAGGAAGTTCCTACGAGCAGTACTTC. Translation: CASSHEGSSYEQYF.

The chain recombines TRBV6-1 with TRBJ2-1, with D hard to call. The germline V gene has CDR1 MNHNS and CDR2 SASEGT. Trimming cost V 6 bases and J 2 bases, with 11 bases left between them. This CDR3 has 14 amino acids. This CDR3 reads CASSRPNPYNEQFF. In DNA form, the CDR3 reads TGTGCCAGCAGCAGGCCCAACCCCTACAATGAGCAGTTCTTC.

As DNA, the CDR3 is TGTGCCAGCAGTTTAGGAAATAACTACGAGCAGTACTTC. Amino acids: CASSLGNNYEQYF. The J gene is TRBJ2-7, the V gene TRBV28; no reliable D call. CDR3 size: 13 residues. Germline CDR1 reads MDHEN; CDR2 reads SYDVKM. V was cut by 2 bases and J by 3 bases, with 8 bases left in between.

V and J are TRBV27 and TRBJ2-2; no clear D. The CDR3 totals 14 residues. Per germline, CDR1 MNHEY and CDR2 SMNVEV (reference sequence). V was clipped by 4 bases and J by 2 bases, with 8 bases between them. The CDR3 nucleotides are TGTGCCAGCAGTTCACAGATAAACACCGGGGAGCTGTTTTTT. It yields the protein CASSSQINTGELFF.

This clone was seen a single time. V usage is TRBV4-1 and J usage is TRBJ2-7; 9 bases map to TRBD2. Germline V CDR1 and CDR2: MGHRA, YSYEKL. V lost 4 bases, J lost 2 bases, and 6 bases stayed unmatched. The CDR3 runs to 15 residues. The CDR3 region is CASSPLAGGAYEQYF. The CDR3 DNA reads TGCGCCAGCAGCCCATTGGCGGGAGGGGCCTACGAGCAGTACTTC.

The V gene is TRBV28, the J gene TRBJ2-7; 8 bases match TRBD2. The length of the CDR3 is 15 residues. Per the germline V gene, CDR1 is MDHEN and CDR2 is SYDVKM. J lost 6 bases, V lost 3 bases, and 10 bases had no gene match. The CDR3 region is CASSFGRGSSFEQYF. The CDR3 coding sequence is TGTGCCAGCAGTTTCGGGAGGGGGTCTAGTTTCGAGCAGTACTTC.

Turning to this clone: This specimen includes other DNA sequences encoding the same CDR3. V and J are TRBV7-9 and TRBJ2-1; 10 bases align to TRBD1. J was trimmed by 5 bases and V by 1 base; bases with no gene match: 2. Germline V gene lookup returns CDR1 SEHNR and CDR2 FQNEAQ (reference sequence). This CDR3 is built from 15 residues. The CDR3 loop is CASSLVGTGDNEQFF. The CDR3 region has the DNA TGTGCCAGCAGCTTAGTTGGGACAGGGGACAATGAGCAGTTCTTC. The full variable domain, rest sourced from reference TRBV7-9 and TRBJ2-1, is DTGVSQNPRHKITKRGQNVTFRCDPISEHNRLYWYRQTLGQGPEFLTYFQNEAQLEKSRLLSDRFSAERPKGSFSTLEIQRTEQGDSAMYLCASSLVGTGDNEQFFGPGTRLTVL.

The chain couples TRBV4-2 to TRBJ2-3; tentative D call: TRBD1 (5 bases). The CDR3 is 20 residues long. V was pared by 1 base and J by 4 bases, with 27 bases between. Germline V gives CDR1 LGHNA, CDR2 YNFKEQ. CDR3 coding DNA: TGTGCCAGCAGCCAAGGGCAGGGTCCCGAGTGGGTAGGGGATGCAGATACGCAGTATTTT. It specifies CASSQGQGPEWVGDADTQYF.

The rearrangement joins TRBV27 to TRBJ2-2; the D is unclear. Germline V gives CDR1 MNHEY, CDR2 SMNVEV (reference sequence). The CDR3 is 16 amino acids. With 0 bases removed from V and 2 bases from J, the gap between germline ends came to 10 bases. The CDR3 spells CASSLSRLGNTGELFF. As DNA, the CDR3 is TGTGCCAGCAGTTTATCGCGGCTAGGTAACACCGGGGAGCTGTTTTTT.

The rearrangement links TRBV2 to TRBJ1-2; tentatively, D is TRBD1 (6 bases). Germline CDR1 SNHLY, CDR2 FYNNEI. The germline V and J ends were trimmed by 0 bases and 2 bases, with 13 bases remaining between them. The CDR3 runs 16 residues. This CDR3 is CASSEAGTGKNYGYTF. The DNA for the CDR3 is TGTGCCAGCAGTGAAGCAGGCACAGGGAAGAACTATGGCTACACCTTC.

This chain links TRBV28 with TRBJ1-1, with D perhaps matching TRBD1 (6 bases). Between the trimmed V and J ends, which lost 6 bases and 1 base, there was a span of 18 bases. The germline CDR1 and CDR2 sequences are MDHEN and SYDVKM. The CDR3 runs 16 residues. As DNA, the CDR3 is TGTGCCAGCAGACCTACAGGGCTAAGCGGGAACACTGAAGCTTTCTTT. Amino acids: CASRPTGLSGNTEAFF.

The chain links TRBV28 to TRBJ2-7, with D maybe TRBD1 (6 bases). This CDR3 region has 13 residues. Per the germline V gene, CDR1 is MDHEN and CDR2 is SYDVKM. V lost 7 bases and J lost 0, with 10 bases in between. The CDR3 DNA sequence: TGTGCCAGCATGGGGGCGAGCTCCTACGAGCAGTACTTC. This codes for CASMGASSYEQYF.

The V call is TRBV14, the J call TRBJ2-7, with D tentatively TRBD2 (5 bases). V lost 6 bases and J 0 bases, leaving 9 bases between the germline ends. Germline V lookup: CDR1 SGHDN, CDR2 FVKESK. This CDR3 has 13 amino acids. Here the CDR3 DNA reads TGTGCCAGCAGAGCGGCCGGCTCCTACGAGCAGTACTTC. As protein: CASRAAGSYEQYF.

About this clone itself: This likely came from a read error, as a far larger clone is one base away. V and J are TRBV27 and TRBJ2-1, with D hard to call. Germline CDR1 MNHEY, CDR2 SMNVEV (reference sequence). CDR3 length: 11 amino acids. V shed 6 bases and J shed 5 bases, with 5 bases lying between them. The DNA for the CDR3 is TGTGCCAGCAGACGAAACAATGAGCAGTTCTTC. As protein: CASRRNNEQFF.

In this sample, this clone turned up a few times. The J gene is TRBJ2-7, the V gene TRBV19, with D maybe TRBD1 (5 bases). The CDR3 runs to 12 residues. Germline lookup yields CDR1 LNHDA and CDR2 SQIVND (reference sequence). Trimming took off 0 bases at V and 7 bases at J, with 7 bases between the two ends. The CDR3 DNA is TGTGCCAGTAGTATAGATCACAGGGAGCAGTACTTC. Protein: CASSIDHREQYF. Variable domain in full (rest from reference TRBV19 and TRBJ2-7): DGGITQSPKYLFRKEGQNVTLSCEQNLNHDAMYWYRQDPGQGLRLIYYSQIVNDFQKGDIAEGYSVSREKKESFPLTVTSAQKNPTAFYLCASSIDHREQYFGPGTRLTVT.

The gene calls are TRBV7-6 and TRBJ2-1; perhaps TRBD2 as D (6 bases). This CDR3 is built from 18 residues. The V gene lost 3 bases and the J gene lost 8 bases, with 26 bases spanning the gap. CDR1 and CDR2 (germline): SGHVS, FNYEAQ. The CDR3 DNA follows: TGTGCCAGCAGCTTTAGACCTCCCACACCGGGAGTGGGCGATGAGCAGTTCTTC. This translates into CASSFRPPTPGVGDEQFF.

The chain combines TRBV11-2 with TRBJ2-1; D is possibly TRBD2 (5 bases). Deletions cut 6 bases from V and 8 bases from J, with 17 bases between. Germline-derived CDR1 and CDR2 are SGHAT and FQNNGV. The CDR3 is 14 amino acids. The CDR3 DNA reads TGTGCCAGCAGTCCGGGAACCCCACACGATGAGCAGTTCTTC. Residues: CASSPGTPHDEQFF.

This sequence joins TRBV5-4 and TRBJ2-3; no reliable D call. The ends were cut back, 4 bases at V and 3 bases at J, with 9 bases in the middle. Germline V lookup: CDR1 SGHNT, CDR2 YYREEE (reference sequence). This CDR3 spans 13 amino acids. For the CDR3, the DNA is TGTGCCAGCAGCGCCAGGATAACAGATACGCAGTATTTT. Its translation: CASSARITDTQYF.

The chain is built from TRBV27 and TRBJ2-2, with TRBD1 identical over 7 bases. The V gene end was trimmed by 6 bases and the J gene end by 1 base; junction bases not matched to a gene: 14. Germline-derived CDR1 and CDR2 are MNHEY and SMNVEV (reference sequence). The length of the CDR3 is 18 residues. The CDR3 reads CASSSHGQAIRNTGELFF. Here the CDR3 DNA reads TGTGCCAGCAGCTCTCACGGACAGGCGATAAGGAACACCGGGGAGCTGTTTTTT.